The T cell receptor beta chain described here comes from a study of T cell responses to AZD1222 COVID-19 vaccine. General study findings and limits: A mostly white British donor set with more females was recruited, and clonal diversity was possibly underestimated. Vaccine-associated CD4 TCRs ranged over spike, dominating at 160-218 and 743-854. AZD1222 recipients seropositive at baseline numbered only six or seven.

Concerning this clone itself: Its target is not known.

TCRdb's copy holds only in-frame clones and misses some; the assay was immunoSEQ multiplex PCR. Altogether about 88,000 clones are present, under 95% being singletons, with the ten largest covering approximately 5.6%. The CDR3 length is 12 residues. Trimming stripped 3 bases from V and 10 bases from J, with 10 bases between. The V gene's germline CDR1 is SGHTA and CDR2 FQGTGA. This TCR was sampled from an adult in good health. This specimen consisted of peripheral blood, obtained on day 0 of AZD1222 vaccination. This chain uses TRBV7-3 with TRBJ2-1; D remains unclear. In nucleotides, the CDR3 is TGTGCCAGCAGCTTTGAAGCGCAAGAGCAGTTCTTC. Its protein is CASSFEAQEQFF.